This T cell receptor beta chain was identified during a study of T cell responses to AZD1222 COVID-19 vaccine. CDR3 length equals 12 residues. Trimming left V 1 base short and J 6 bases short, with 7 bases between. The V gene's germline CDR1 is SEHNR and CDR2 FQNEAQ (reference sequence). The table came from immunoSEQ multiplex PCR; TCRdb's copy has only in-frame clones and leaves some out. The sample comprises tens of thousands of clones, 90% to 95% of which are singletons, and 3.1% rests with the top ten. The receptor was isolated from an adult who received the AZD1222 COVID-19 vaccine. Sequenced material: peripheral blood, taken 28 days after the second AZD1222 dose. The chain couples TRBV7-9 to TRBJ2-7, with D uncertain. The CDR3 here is CASSLEGSEQYF. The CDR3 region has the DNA TGTGCCAGCAGCTTAGAAGGCTCCGAGCAGTACTTC.